This T cell receptor (beta chain) came from a study of cytomegalovirus exposure and HLA in healthy donors. Points from the study as a whole: In a later analysis, donors in an Asian-associated ancestry cluster reportedly had fewer N-insertions in productive TCRs than the cohort mean. As immune exposure information, only CMV serostatus was available.

PCR involved 60 Vbeta and 13 Jbeta primers. Original processing methods: A later analysis counted approximately 80 million unique TCR beta chains, 10 million to 12 million shared. Repertoires were generated with immunoSEQ multiplex PCR, while TCRdb's copy carries only in-frame clones and drops some. D and trimming were read from the DNA, whereas the V and J calls and clone size are those reported in that table. The sample contains approximately 180,000 clones, roughly 68% of which appear only once. This clone was seen more than once but under ten times. Its antigen is unidentified. V gave up 5 bases and J gave up 3 bases; unmatched junction bases: 2. Germline V gene lookup returns CDR1 SGHTA and CDR2 FQGTGA. The CDR3 is 14 amino acids.

This clonotype was sampled from a woman in her 30s in good health and CMV-seronegative. The sequencing sample was made of PBMCs. The gene calls are TRBV7-3 and TRBJ2-3; 10 positions match TRBD2. This CDR3 is CASSPGLATDTQYF. The CDR3 DNA is TGTGCCAGCAGCCCGGGACTAGCGACAGATACGCAGTATTTT.